Listed below are T cell receptor beta chains from one sample, sequenced in a study of cytomegalovirus exposure and HLA in healthy donors. Clones were read by immunoSEQ multiplex PCR, and TCRdb kept only the in-frame ones, dropping some. Here the sample spans over 100,000 clones, roughly 63% being singletons. The specimen was PBMCs. All receptors come from a man in his forties or fifties in good health and CMV-seropositive. The CDR3 runs from the conserved cysteine through the conserved F or W. A D gene is named only where the DNA matches it firmly. Clone size is given for some rows only: seen once, a few or many times, or a class if the clone is expanded.

clone_size	j_call	v_call	d_call	cdr3_aa	cdr3_nt
once	TRBJ1-1	TRBV5-6	-	CASSSPLGDTNTEAFF	TGTGCCAGCAGCTCTCCGCTGGGCGACACGAACACTGAAGCTTTCTTT
-	TRBJ2-5	TRBV6-5	-	CASSYQGLVETQYF	TGTGCCAGCAGTTACCAGGGGTTGGTGGAGACCCAGTACTTC
-	TRBJ2-5	TRBV10-3	TRBD2	CAISPTGEGETQYF	TGTGCCATCAGCCCAACGGGGGAGGGAGAGACCCAGTACTTC
few	TRBJ2-7	TRBV6-5	-	CAITGLIRSYEQYF	TGTGCCATCACGGGACTCATTCGCTCCTACGAGCAGTACTTC
-	TRBJ1-5	TRBV18	-	CASSPPGAGPQHF	TGTGCCAGCTCACCACCGGGGGCGGGGCCCCAGCATTTT
-	TRBJ2-7	TRBV7-9	TRBD1	CASSPPETGSYEQYF	TGTGCCAGCAGCCCCCCGGAGACAGGGTCCTACGAGCAGTACTTC
-	TRBJ2-5	TRBV13	-	CASSLRDLQETQYF	TGTGCCAGCAGCTTGCGGGATCTCCAAGAGACCCAGTACTTC
once	TRBJ1-6	TRBV19	TRBD1	CASSIQGENSPLHF	TGTGCCAGTAGTATTCAGGGGGAAAATTCACCCCTCCACTTT
-	TRBJ2-3	TRBV9	-	CASSVRGERVSPDTQYF	TGTGCCAGCAGCGTACGAGGGGAGCGGGTCTCACCAGATACGCAGTATTTT
-	TRBJ1-2	TRBV6-5	-	CASSYSVSGVYGYTF	TGTGCCAGCAGTTACTCGGTGTCAGGGGTCTATGGCTACACCTTC
-	TRBJ2-7	TRBV23-1	TRBD1	CASSQSAGGCEQYF	TGCGCCAGCAGTCAATCGGCAGGGGGATGCGAGCAGTACTTC
-	TRBJ2-5	TRBV19	-	CASSMQKQETQYF	TGTGCCAGTAGTATGCAGAAACAAGAGACCCAGTACTTC
-	TRBJ2-2	TRBV10-2	TRBD1	CASSENPGTGGTGELFF	TGCGCCAGCAGTGAGAATCCTGGGACAGGGGGCACCGGGGAGCTGTTTTTT
-	TRBJ2-3	TRBV4-1	-	CASSLVGGPISTDTQYF	TGCGCCAGCAGCCTGGTGGGCGGGCCAATTAGCACAGATACGCAGTATTTT